Following are 14 T cell receptor beta chains from one sample sequenced in a study of beta chain features in type 1 diabetes. Overall study results and limits: Type 1 diabetes patients had TCRB CDR3s that were shorter (moderately but significantly so) in all four CD4+ subsets.

Isolated RNA was reverse transcribed in full, so expressed TCRB transcripts were sequenced. Clones were sequenced by immunoSEQ multiplex PCR, and TCRdb holds only the in-frame ones, with some missing. The sample holds 200,000 to 250,000 clones, roughly 17% seen once. These receptors have no known antigen. The sequenced sample consisted of naive CD4+ T cells from blood. All receptors derive from a man aged 25 to 40 with type 1 diabetes.

This clone was seen a handful of times. V usage is TRBV29-1 and J usage is TRBJ2-3, with TRBD2 matching 10 bases. V shed 3 bases, J shed 1 base, and the junction held 4 bases outside the gene matches. The CDR3 is 15 residues long. Germline-derived CDR1 and CDR2 are SQVTM and ANQGSEA. DNA of the CDR3: TGCAGCGTTGACGCCGGGACTAGCGGCACAGATACGCAGTATTTT. As protein: CSVDAGTSGTDTQYF.

This clone came up a few times. The sample has other DNA sequences that encode this CDR3 too. The genes are TRBV7-9 and TRBJ2-5; maybe TRBD1 (5 bases). The V and J ends lost 5 bases and 5 bases respectively, with 6 bases between them. Looked up from germline, CDR1 is SEHNR and CDR2 is FQNEAQ (reference sequence). CDR3 length equals 11 residues. The CDR3 protein is CASSPGETQYF. The CDR3 DNA reads as TGTGCCAGCAGCCCAGGGGAGACCCAGTACTTC.

J is TRBJ2-7 and V is TRBV28; TRBD2 is a possible D gene (5 bases). Trimming cost V 7 bases and J 5 bases, with 12 bases left between them. CDR3 size: 12 residues. Germline V lookup: CDR1 MDHEN, CDR2 SYDVKM. Here the CDR3 reads CASKAGGNEQYF. CDR3 sequence (DNA): TGTGCCAGCAAAGCAGGAGGTAACGAGCAGTACTTC.

This clone was observed a few times. The chain links TRBV28 to TRBJ1-1; D remains ambiguous. This CDR3 spans 11 amino acids. Trimming shortened V by 6 bases and J by 4 bases, and 6 bases separated the two germline ends. Germline V lookup: CDR1 MDHEN, CDR2 SYDVKM. The CDR3 region has the DNA TGTGCCAGCAGACTTGGCACTGAAGCTTTCTTT. It yields the protein CASRLGTEAFF.

This clone was counted a few times. The V gene is TRBV7-3, the J gene TRBJ2-1; TRBD1 matches at 8 bases. V trimming: 4 bases; J trimming: 9 bases; junction bases outside the gene matches: 14. Germline V gene sequence: CDR1 SGHTA, CDR2 FQGTGA. The CDR3 runs to 16 residues. The CDR3 reads CASSSPRGPQRPEQFF. For the CDR3, the DNA is TGTGCCAGCAGCTCCCCCAGGGGGCCGCAACGGCCTGAGCAGTTCTTC.

Only a few counts were recorded for this clone. The chain recombines TRBV10-3 with TRBJ2-7; 7 bases align to TRBD1. Germline V gives CDR1 ENHRY, CDR2 SYGVKD. The CDR3 is 14 residues long. V was pared by 2 bases and J by 4 bases, with 5 bases of the junction left unmatched. The DNA of the CDR3 is TGTGCCATCAGTGAGAGGCAGGGGGATTACGAGCAGTACTTC. Translating it yields CAISERQGDYEQYF.

This clone occurred a few times. V and J are TRBV7-9 and TRBJ2-5; 7 bases match TRBD2. V lost 2 bases to trimming and J lost 3 bases; unmatched junction nucleotides: 9. The CDR3 totals 16 residues. CDR1 SEHNR and CDR2 FQNEAQ come from the germline V gene (reference sequence). CDR3: CASSLSGTIRKETQYF. Here the CDR3 DNA reads TGTGCCAGCAGCTTAAGCGGGACTATCAGAAAAGAGACCCAGTACTTC.

Only a few counts were recorded for this clone. The CDR3 DNA follows: TGTGCCAGTACCAGCGGGATCCAAGAGACCCAGTACTTC. Its translation is CASTSGIQETQYF. The chain couples TRBV7-9 to TRBJ2-5; TRBD2 aligns across 7 bases. Per the germline V gene, CDR1 is SEHNR and CDR2 is FQNEAQ (reference sequence). There are 13 residues in the CDR3. Trimming removed 9 bases from V and 1 base from J; junction bases left unmatched: 5.

This chain joins TRBV10-3 and TRBJ2-5; 8 bases align to TRBD2. The trim removed 2 bases at V and 2 bases at J, leaving 7 bases unmatched. Germline CDR1 and CDR2: ENHRY and SYGVKD. The CDR3 is 16 residues long. CDR3 sequence reads: CAISEPSGSLQETQYF. The CDR3 DNA is TGTGCCATCAGTGAGCCCAGCGGGAGCTTACAAGAGACCCAGTACTTC.

In its sample, this clone was seen a few times. V gene TRBV4-3 combines with J gene TRBJ2-7, with D uncertain. The V gene's germline CDR1 is LGHNA and CDR2 YSLEER. The CDR3 runs to 15 residues. Trimming cost V 0 bases and J 7 bases, with 16 bases left between them. The CDR3 loop reads CASSQDVSRWWEQYF. For the CDR3, the DNA is TGCGCCAGCAGCCAAGATGTATCCCGGTGGTGGGAGCAGTACTTC.

In this sample, this clone turned up a few times. The chain employs TRBV7-3 and TRBJ2-7, with 9 bases lining up with TRBD2. CDR1 is SGHTA, CDR2 FQGTGA, per germline. The length of the CDR3 is 14 residues. V lost 1 base to trimming and J lost 7 bases; unmatched junction nucleotides: 5. The CDR3 is CASSLIAGVREQYF. The CDR3 DNA is TGTGCCAGCAGCTTAATAGCGGGAGTACGTGAGCAGTACTTC.

This clone has just a few counts. The chain couples TRBV27 to TRBJ2-3, with D possibly being TRBD2 (5 bases). Germline V gene sequence: CDR1 MNHEY, CDR2 SMNVEV (reference sequence). Trimming removed 1 base from V and 5 bases from J, with 10 bases in between. This CDR3 spans 14 amino acids. CDR3 in amino acids: CASSLWGDGDTQYF. In DNA form, the CDR3 reads TGTGCCAGCAGTTTATGGGGAGATGGAGATACGCAGTATTTT.

J is TRBJ1-4 and V is TRBV2; a weak D match, TRBD1 (6 bases). The CDR3 is 14 amino acids. Germline V gives CDR1 SNHLY, CDR2 FYNNEI. Trimming stripped 5 bases from V and 6 bases from J, with 13 bases between. CDR3 amino acids: CASSSRGGDEKLFF. The CDR3, as DNA: TGTGCCAGCAGTAGCAGGGGAGGCGATGAAAAACTGTTTTTT.

This clone was seen a few times. The chain links TRBV9 to TRBJ2-1; tentative D call: TRBD1 (6 bases). The CDR3 is 15 residues long. Trimming removed 0 bases from V and 2 bases from J, with 9 bases in between. The germline gives CDR1 SGDLS, CDR2 YYNGEE. The CDR3 sequence: CASSVGRDTYNEQFF. DNA of the CDR3: TGTGCCAGCAGCGTAGGCAGGGACACCTACAATGAGCAGTTCTTC.